The rows below give T cell receptor beta chains drawn from one sample of a study of CD8 T cells in ankylosing spondylitis. Each CDR3 protein gets one entry after TCRdb re-called the 5' RACE reads with MiXCR. The sample shows around 480,000 distinct CDR3 sequences, under 20% of them seen only once. The sample consisted of blood, either unsorted or a sorted T cell fraction (not recorded which). All receptors come from a male donor with ankylosing spondylitis. CDR3s include the opening cysteine and the closing phenylalanine or tryptophan. A D gene is named only where the DNA matches it firmly. Expanded clones get a size class; other rows say once, few or many, or leave the size out.

TRBD2	15	TRBV9	TRBJ2-5	.	TGTGCCAGCAGCGCCCCCGGGACTAGCCAAGAGACCCAGTACTTC	CASSAPGTSQETQYF
.	14	TRBV7-8	TRBJ1-5	few	TGTGCCAGCAGCTTTGGGGAAAGCAATCAGCCCCAGCATTTT	CASSFGESNQPQHF
.	16	TRBV7-2	TRBJ1-5	.	TGTGCCAGCAGCTTAGCTGGGGGGCGCGTGAGTCAGCCCCAGCATTTT	CASSLAGGRVSQPQHF
TRBD2	16	TRBV7-2	TRBJ2-2	few	TGTGCCAGCAGCAAGGGGACTAGCGGGAGGGCCGGGGAGCTGTTTTTT	CASSKGTSGRAGELFF
.	14	TRBV6-1	TRBJ1-5	.	TGTGCCAGCAGTGAAGGCGGACGAAATCAGCCCCAGCATTTT	CASSEGGRNQPQHF
TRBD1	14	TRBV10-3	TRBJ2-7	few	TGTGCCATCAGTGAGACGGGACAGTCCTACGAGCAGTACTTC	CAISETGQSYEQYF
.	12	TRBV29-1	TRBJ2-7	many	TGCAGCGTCCGGGCAGGGTCCTACGAGCAGTACTTC	CSVRAGSYEQYF
.	16	TRBV4-3	TRBJ2-7	.	TGCGCCAGCAGCCAAGACAGCACGGCCCCCTCCTACGAGCAGTACTTC	CASSQDSTAPSYEQYF
.	14	TRBV10-3	TRBJ1-2	.	TGTGCCATCAGTGAGTCGCAAAGGGGCTATGGCTACACCTTC	CAISESQRGYGYTF
.	14	TRBV6-2/TRBV6-3	TRBJ1-1	few	TGTGCCAGCAGTTACTTAGGCAAGAACACTGAAGCTTTCTTT	CASSYLGKNTEAFF
TRBD1	15	TRBV28	TRBJ2-3	.	TGTGCCAGCAGTTTTCCAGGGGGCCATCAAGATACGCAGTATTTT	CASSFPGGHQDTQYF
.	14	TRBV6-5	TRBJ1-1	.	TGTGCCAGCAGTTACTCTGTTTTCGGCAAGGAAGCTTTCTTT	CASSYSVFGKEAFF
.	15	TRBV15	TRBJ1-1	.	TGTGCCACCAGCATACTCGCGACGGTGAACACTGAAGCTTTCTTT	CATSILATVNTEAFF
.	14	TRBV6-1	TRBJ2-7	few	TGTGCCAGCAGTAAAATGCAGCCCCCCTACGAGCAGTACTTC	CASSKMQPPYEQYF
TRBD2	18	TRBV6-2/TRBV6-3	TRBJ2-7	few	TGTGCCAGCAGTCACATACGAGGACTAGCGGGAGCCAACTACGAGCAGTACTTC	CASSHIRGLAGANYEQYF
.	16	TRBV4-2	TRBJ1-4	few	TGTGCCAGCAGCCAAGATCGTGGCACCGCGCGGGGAAAACTGTTTTTT	CASSQDRGTARGKLFF
.	13	TRBV7-2	TRBJ2-5	.	TGTGCCAGCCGGTGGGACTGGCAAGAGACCCAGTACTTC	CASRWDWQETQYF
.	14	TRBV20-1	TRBJ1-5	.	TGCAGTGCTAGAGTAGAGCATAGCAATCAGCCCCAGCATTTT	CSARVEHSNQPQHF
TRBD1	15	TRBV20-1	TRBJ2-1	few	TGCAGTGCTAGAGACGACAGGGGCTCCTACAATGAGCAGTTCTTC	CSARDDRGSYNEQFF
TRBD2	17	TRBV7-9	TRBJ2-3	.	TGTGCCAGCAGCTTAGGGCTAGCGGGAGAATCGACAGATACGCAGTATTTT	CASSLGLAGESTDTQYF
TRBD1	13	TRBV18	TRBJ1-1	.	TGTGCCAGCTCCCCGACAGGGGGGACTGAAGCTTTCTTT	CASSPTGGTEAFF
.	15	TRBV7-3	TRBJ2-3	few	TGTGCCAGCAGCTCCGGACAGCTAGCTACAGATACGCAGTATTTT	CASSSGQLATDTQYF
.	16	TRBV2	TRBJ2-3	.	TGTGCCAGCAGTCAAGGGGCGATCCCTAGCACAGATACGCAGTATTTT	CASSQGAIPSTDTQYF
.	14	TRBV10-3	TRBJ1-5	few	TGTGCCATCAGTGCCAGTTCCTACAATCAGCCCCAGCATTTT	CAISASSYNQPQHF
.	17	TRBV7-3	TRBJ2-6	few	TGTGCCAGCAGCTTAACGGGGGCCAGCTCTGGGGCCAACGTCCTGACTTTC	CASSLTGASSGANVLTF
TRBD1	14	TRBV6-1	TRBJ1-1	.	TGTGCCAGCAGTGAATTAACAGGGGGTCGGCAAGCTTTCTTT	CASSELTGGRQAFF
.	10	TRBV20-1	TRBJ1-1	.	TGCAGTGCGATAAGGAGGGGGGCTTTCTTT	CSAIRRGAFF
.	14	TRBV7-2	TRBJ2-2	few	TGTGCCAGCAGCTTAGAGTACGCAGCCGGGGAGCTGTTTTTT	CASSLEYAAGELFF
.	14	TRBV20-1	TRBJ2-7	few	TGCAGTGCTAGAATTTTGGGGAGCTCCTACGAGCAGTACTTC	CSARILGSSYEQYF
.	15	TRBV20-1	TRBJ1-1	many	TGCAGTGCTAGGACGCTGGGCAGTGGGAACGCTGAAGCTTTCTTT	CSARTLGSGNAEAFF
TRBD1	15	TRBV7-9	TRBJ2-7	.	TGTGCCAGCAGCTCCGATGGACAGGGGGCCTACGAGCAGTACTTC	CASSSDGQGAYEQYF
.	17	TRBV20-1	TRBJ2-1	.	TGCAGTGCTCCCACCAAACCCATCCGAGGTTATTACAATGAGCAGTTCTTC	CSAPTKPIRGYYNEQFF
.	14	TRBV27	TRBJ2-1	few	TGTGCCAGCCGGGGGTCTTTTTCCTACAATGAGCAGTTCTTC	CASRGSFSYNEQFF
.	15	TRBV18	TRBJ2-5	.	TGTGCCAGCTCACCAGGGGGCACCTCCTTTGGGGCCCAGTACTTC	CASSPGGTSFGAQYF
.	14	TRBV27	TRBJ2-7	few	TGTGCCAGCAGGGGGAGCGGGCGTCAGGGCGAGCAGTACTTC	CASRGSGRQGEQYF
.	15	TRBV4-3	TRBJ1-1	.	TGCGCCAGCAGCCCACGAATTAACATCAACACTGAAGCTTTCTTT	CASSPRININTEAFF
.	13	TRBV6-5	TRBJ2-1	.	TGTGCCAGCAGTTCGCTTCTCTACAATGAGCAGTTCTTC	CASSSLLYNEQFF
.	14	TRBV4-1	TRBJ2-5	.	TGCGCCAGCAGCCTCGGGGCCTTCCAAGAGACCCAGTACTTC	CASSLGAFQETQYF
.	15	TRBV9	TRBJ1-1	few	TGTGCCAGCAGCGGTTTGCAGGGGACGGAGACTGAAGCTTTCTTT	CASSGLQGTETEAFF
.	12	TRBV5-5	TRBJ1-1	many	TGTGCCAGCAGTTTTTTTCCCACTGAAGCTTTCTTT	CASSFFPTEAFF
.	13	TRBV24-1	TRBJ2-7	few	TGTGCCACCCGCCGAGGGACGACCTACGAGCAGTACTTC	CATRRGTTYEQYF
.	13	TRBV11-2	TRBJ1-1	.	TGTGCCAGCAGCTTAGATCGGAAATCTGAAGCTTTCTTT	CASSLDRKSEAFF
TRBD1	17	TRBV9	TRBJ2-5	few	TGTGCCAGCAGCGTGGGACAGGGCTCTATTTTACGAGAGACCCAGTACTTC	CASSVGQGSILRETQYF
.	15	TRBV6-1	TRBJ1-2	.	TGTGCCAGCAGCCCTGGGGAGGGGGCTAACTATGGCTACACCTTC	CASSPGEGANYGYTF
TRBD2	13	TRBV27	TRBJ2-1	few	TGTGCCAGCAGTTCGACGACTAGCGGGGGGCAGTTCTTC	CASSSTTSGGQFF
.	16	TRBV7-2	TRBJ1-1	.	TGTGCCAGCAGCGGCCTGTGGGGGGGAATTAATACTGAAGCTTTCTTT	CASSGLWGGINTEAFF
TRBD1	15	TRBV5-4	TRBJ2-1	.	TGTGCCAGCAGCAAGGGACAGGGGATTTACAATGAGCAGTTCTTC	CASSKGQGIYNEQFF
.	11	TRBV20-1	TRBJ2-3	.	TGCAGCGTTTCTAGCACAGATACGCAGTATTTT	CSVSSTDTQYF
.	12	TRBV3-1	TRBJ2-7	.	TGTGCCAGCAGCCGAAGGTCCTACGAGCAGTACTTC	CASSRRSYEQYF
.	13	TRBV6-5	TRBJ1-5	.	TGTGCCAGCAGTTACGGGACTAGTCAGCCCCAGCATTTT	CASSYGTSQPQHF